This section outlines one TCR beta chain sequence together with its context. Its antigen is currently not known. No base quality values were provided; no much bigger clone lies one nucleotide off. The germline V gene sets CDR1 to MNHNS and CDR2 to SASEGT. The CDR3 holds 15 amino acids from the cysteine to the phenylalanine. The CDR3 DNA has 45 bases and is translated from base 1. A distance of 15 bases separates the germline ends of V and J, which lose 9 bases and 0 bases respectively. Library creation used the immunoSEQ multiplex PCR assay. TCRdb limited this immuneACCESS table to in-frame rearrangements with V and J called. A share of clones is missing; checked studies link under half to unresolved V genes, and the rest is unexplained. Counted in this sample were more than 12,000 clones; 65% to 80% of them appeared once. The top ten clonotypes cover about 10% of the sample. This entry is derived from a study of ipilimumab plus nivolumab after autologous stem cell transplantation (dated by TCRdb to the early 2020s). Study-level background: Trial patients received a median of roughly 5 ipilimumab doses and eight or nine nivolumab doses. Patients undergoing autologous transplant for high-risk diffuse large B cell lymphoma, mature T cell lymphoma, or multiple myeloma were enrolled in the trial. The intent-to-treat population of the trial consisted of roughly 35 patients.

Starting 14 to 28 days after the autologous transplant, patients began checkpoint therapy, which included ipilimumab at 1 mg/kg intravenously on day 1 of selected weeks. Nivolumab was administered at 3 mg/kg intravenously on day 1 of weeks 1, 4, 7, 10, and every two weeks through week 26. The study was a Phase Ib clinical trial testing combined checkpoint inhibition with ipilimumab and nivolumab as consolidation after autologous stem cell transplantation. Overall study outcomes, separate from this receptor: Combined checkpoint inhibition appeared tolerable as post-transplant consolidation, according to the authors' conclusion. Per the authors, a biologic rationale for further study of the post-transplant checkpoint inhibition approach was offered by T cell receptor repertoire, regulatory T cell phenotype and gut microbiota profiles.

This sequence originates from a male donor with primary mediastinal lymphoma. The rearranged chain carries TRBV6-1 and TRBJ1-5; matching of 5 bases hints at TRBD1 as the D gene. The starting material was PBMCs, obtained in a trial of ipilimumab plus nivolumab as post-transplant consolidation. Here is the DNA: TGTGCCAGTGGGGGAAAGAGAATTAGCAATCAGCCCCAGCATTTT. The encoded protein is CASGGKRISNQPQHF.